This T cell receptor beta chain was identified during a study of cytomegalovirus exposure and HLA in healthy donors. Per germline, CDR1 SGDLS and CDR2 YYNGEE. Trimming removed 0 bases at V and 9 bases at J, with 16 bases between. The CDR3 contains 16 residues. The PCR used 60 Vbeta and 13 Jbeta primers. Libraries were prepared by immunoSEQ multiplex PCR; TCRdb keeps only in-frame clonotypes and omits some of them. Its listing shows about 160,000 clones. This TCR derives from an older woman in good health and CMV-seronegative. The V call is TRBV9, the J call TRBJ1-6; D is possibly TRBD1 (5 bases). The sample taken for sequencing was PBMCs. The CDR3 loop reads CASSVAAGTVSSPLHF. CDR3 in DNA: TGTGCCAGCAGCGTAGCTGCGGGGACGGTCTCTTCACCCCTCCACTTT.